Each of the 27 T cell receptor beta chains below was sequenced from the same sample in a study of T cells in women clearing cervical HPV infection. Produced via immunoSEQ multiplex PCR; TCRdb's table is partial and in-frame only. The table lists about 39,000 clones. Input material: blood buffy coat. Receptors originate from a woman between 18 and 70 years old with a cervical HPV16 infection that either progressed to CIN3+ or cleared (not recorded which).

Worth noting for this clone: The read terminates 3 residues before the CDR3 end, so the remaining end is supplied by the germline J gene. The rearrangement joins TRBV7-9 to TRBJ1-2; possibly TRBD1 for D (5 bases). Between the trimmed V and J ends, which lost 7 bases and 7 bases, there was a span of 19 bases. This CDR3 region has 14 residues. The germline V gene encodes CDR1 SEHNR and CDR2 FQNEAQ (reference sequence). CDR3 residues: CASTQGGVEAGYTF. Partial CDR3 DNA: TGTGCCAGCACCCAAGGAGGGGTGGAAGCTGGC. Complete variable domain (other parts from reference TRBV7-9 and TRBJ1-2): DTGVSQNPRHKITKRGQNVTFRCDPISEHNRLYWYRQTLGQGPEFLTYFQNEAQLEKSRLLSDRFSAERPKGSFSTLEIQRTEQGDSAMYLCASTQGGVEAGYTFGSGTRLTVV.

Concerning this clone itself: The CDR3 end lies 3 residues beyond the end of the read and is filled in from the germline J gene. The chain uses TRBV19 and TRBJ2-1; 9 bases fit TRBD2. The CDR3 totals 14 residues. CDR1 and CDR2 from the germline V gene are LNHDA and SQIVND (reference sequence). V was pared by 9 bases and J by 4 bases, with 7 bases of the junction left unmatched. CDR3 sequence reads: CASRLAGNYNEQFF. Incomplete CDR3 DNA: TGTGCCAGCCGCCTAGCGGGGAATTACAATGAG.

To note about this clone: The read stops 3 residues short of the end of the CDR3; the missing end is completed from the germline J gene. V usage is TRBV19 and J usage is TRBJ1-5, with D perhaps matching TRBD1 (6 bases). The CDR3 loop spans 14 amino acids. V was trimmed by 9 bases and J by 8 bases, leaving 20 bases between them. Germline V gives CDR1 LNHDA, CDR2 SQIVND (reference sequence). CDR3 in amino acids: CASLAGGEVEPQHF. Incomplete CDR3 DNA: TGTGCCAGCCTCGCGGGGGGCGAGGTCGAGCCC.

As for this clone: The read stops 3 residues short of the end of the CDR3; the missing end is completed from the germline J gene. V is TRBV2 and J is TRBJ2-5; the match to TRBD2 covers 9 bases. Germline trimming cut 5 bases from V and 2 bases from J; bases unmatched to any gene: 6. Germline values: CDR1 SNHLY, CDR2 FYNNEI. The CDR3 length is 15 residues. The CDR3 spells CASSRTSESQETQYF. The sequenced part of the CDR3 DNA is TGTGCCAGCAGTAGGACTAGCGAGTCACAAGAGACC. The complete variable domain, with remaining parts taken from reference TRBV2 and TRBJ2-5, reads EPEVTQTPSHQVTQMGQEVILRCVPISNHLYFYWYRQILGQKVEFLVSFYNNEISEKSEIFDDQFSVERPDGSNFTLKIRSTKLEDSAMYFCASSRTSESQETQYFGPGTRLLVL.

Comments on this clone: Read coverage stops 3 residues before the CDR3 terminus; the germline J gene supplies the remainder. The chain combines TRBV6-1 with TRBJ2-2; maybe TRBD2 (6 bases). The germline gives CDR1 MNHNS, CDR2 SASEGT. The CDR3 sequence is 15 residues long. V was cut by 0 bases and J by 4 bases, with 9 bases left in between. This chain's CDR3 is CASSEALGGTGELFF. CDR3 DNA (partial): TGTGCCAGCAGTGAAGCGCTGGGGGGCACCGGGGAG.

Concerning this clone itself: The read ends 3 residues early relative to the CDR3; the germline J gene fills the gap. The chain combines TRBV7-6 with TRBJ2-7; TRBD1 might be the D (6 bases). V was trimmed by 5 bases and J by 1 base, leaving 12 bases between them. CDR3 length: 14 residues. Germline CDR1 SGHVS, CDR2 FNYEAQ. CDR3 loop: CASSRSQGSYEQYF. The sequenced part of the CDR3 DNA is TGTGCCAGCAGCCGAAGCCAGGGGTCCTACGAG.

A word on this clone: The sequenced fragment ends 3 residues before the CDR3 boundary, so the rest is inferred from the germline J gene. V usage is TRBV19 and J usage is TRBJ1-2; D remains unclear. The CDR3 extends over 15 amino acids. Germline lookup yields CDR1 LNHDA and CDR2 SQIVND (reference sequence). V was shortened by 3 bases and J by 4 bases, with 15 bases between the two germline ends. The part of the CDR3 DNA that was read is TGTGCCAGTAGTATTACCGCACGAAACTCCTATGGC. Amino acid sequence: CASSITARNSYG. The CDR3 reads in full as CASSITARNSYGYTF.

Concerning this clone itself: Sequencing ends 3 residues short of the CDR3 end; the germline J gene provides the rest. The J gene is TRBJ2-5, the V gene TRBV18; D possibly corresponds to TRBD2 (5 bases). Germline V gene sequence: CDR1 KGHSH, CDR2 LQKENI. V lost 5 bases and J lost 1, with 5 bases in between. CDR3 length equals 12 residues. CDR3 DNA (partial): TGTGCCAGCTCAGCGGGCCAAGAGACC. Amino acid sequence: CASSAGQET. The entire CDR3 protein reads CASSAGQETQYF.

Points on this clone: The CDR3 end is not reached by the read, which stops 3 residues before it; the germline J gene fills it in. The V and J genes are TRBV30 and TRBJ2-7, with 9 nucleotides matching TRBD1. Per the germline V gene, CDR1 is GTSNPN and CDR2 is SVGIG (reference sequence). J lost 5 bases, V lost 7 bases, and 3 bases had no gene match. The CDR3 runs to 11 residues. CDR3 loop: CALQGAHEQYF. Incomplete CDR3 DNA: TGTGCCTTACAGGGGGCCCACGAG. The full variable domain, completed using reference TRBV30 and TRBJ2-7, is SQTIHQWPATLVQPVGSPLSLECTVEGTSNPNLYWYRQAAGRGLQLLFYSVGIGQISSEVPQNLSASRPQDRQFILSSKKLLLSDSGFYLCALQGAHEQYFGPGTRLTVT.

Regarding this clone: From the germline J gene comes the end of the CDR3, since the read stops 3 residues before it. The chain uses TRBV7-3 and TRBJ2-1; TRBD1 is a possible D gene (6 bases). Trimming took off 5 bases at V and 2 bases at J, with 16 bases between the two ends. The germline V gene encodes CDR1 SGHTA and CDR2 FQGTGA. The CDR3 contains 16 residues. The sequenced CDR3 bases are TGTGCCAGCAGCCCCCTAGGGGGTATCGCCTACAATGAG. This gives the protein CASSPLGGIAYNE. The whole CDR3 is CASSPLGGIAYNEQFF.

On this clone itself: The sequence runs out 3 residues before the end of the CDR3; the remainder is reconstructed from the germline J gene. The chain is built from TRBV5-1 and TRBJ2-1, with D unresolved. The germline gives CDR1 SGHRS, CDR2 YFSETQ. The CDR3 extends over 15 amino acids. V lost 2 bases, J lost 0 bases, and 9 bases lay in between. The CDR3 loop reads CASSLMAGSYNEQFF. The sequenced CDR3 bases are TGCGCCAGCAGCTTAATGGCAGGCTCCTACAATGAG.

Concerning this clone itself: The observed sequence ends 3 residues before the CDR3 terminus, with the missing tail filled in from the germline J gene. In the same sample, other DNA sequences code for this CDR3. This rearrangement joins TRBV2 to TRBJ2-3; the match to TRBD2 covers 9 bases. In germline, CDR1 is SNHLY, CDR2 FYNNEI. This CDR3 has 15 amino acids. Trimming took 3 bases from V and 5 from J; bases not matched to a gene: 6. The sequenced part of the CDR3 DNA is TGTGCCAGCAGTGAGGAGCGGGGGGCGGGAGATACG. Its protein is CASSEERGAGDT. The CDR3 in its entirety is CASSEERGAGDTQYF.

As to this clone: The CDR3 end lies 3 residues beyond the end of the read and is filled in from the germline J gene. The chain carries TRBV20-1 and TRBJ2-3; 9 positions match TRBD2. The CDR3 runs to 13 residues. The trim removed 5 bases at V and 5 bases at J, leaving 5 bases unmatched. Germline V gene sequence: CDR1 DFQATT, CDR2 SNEGSKA (reference sequence). Partial CDR3 DNA: TGCAGTGCTGCGGGGGGGCAGAGAGATACG. It translates to CSAAGGQRDT. The whole CDR3 region reads CSAAGGQRDTQYF.

For this clone: Coverage ceases 3 residues before the CDR3 finishes, and the germline J gene fills in the end. The gene calls are TRBV19 and TRBJ1-1; 9 bases are a match to TRBD1. CDR1 is LNHDA and CDR2 is SQIVND in the germline V gene (reference sequence). V shed 10 bases and J 0 bases; nucleotides not matched to a gene: 9. The CDR3 runs 15 residues. This chain's CDR3 is CATQGANSMNTEAFF. The sequenced part of the CDR3 DNA is TGTGCCACACAGGGGGCGAACTCCATGAACACTGAA.

In the case of this clone: From the germline J gene comes the end of the CDR3, since the read stops 3 residues before it. The chain combines TRBV5-1 with TRBJ1-4; 9 nucleotides match TRBD1. Germline V gene lookup returns CDR1 SGHRS and CDR2 YFSETQ. This CDR3 is 17 amino acids long. The trim removed 4 bases at V and 0 bases at J, leaving 7 bases unmatched. The part of the CDR3 DNA that was read is TGCGCCAGCAGCAAGCGCACAGGGGGCACAACTAATGAAAAA. Translation: CASSKRTGGTTNEK. The complete CDR3 sequence is CASSKRTGGTTNEKLFF.

Details on this clone: The missing CDR3 end, 3 residues past where the read stops, is filled in from the germline J gene. This rearrangement joins TRBV10-3 to TRBJ2-3; TRBD1 matches at 9 bases. In germline, CDR1 is ENHRY, CDR2 SYGVKD. Trimming took 3 bases from V and 2 from J; bases not matched to a gene: 12. The CDR3 is made up of 18 amino acids. The sequenced CDR3 bases are TGTGCCATCAGTGAATGGGGGACAGGGTCTACTAACACAGATACG. Its protein is CAISEWGTGSTNTDT. The CDR3 reads in full as CAISEWGTGSTNTDTQYF.

A note on this clone: The read halts 3 residues ahead of the CDR3 end, with the missing end drawn from the germline J gene. This chain uses TRBV12-5 with TRBJ2-3; D possibly corresponds to TRBD1 (5 bases). The CDR3 consists of 13 residues. V lost 0 bases and J lost 4, with 5 bases in between. Germline V gives CDR1 LGHNT, CDR2 FRNRAP. CDR3 in amino acids: CASGLVGADTQYF. The CDR3 DNA, read in part, is TGTGCTAGTGGTTTGGTAGGGGCAGATACG.

To note about this clone: The read ends 3 residues early relative to the CDR3; the germline J gene fills the gap. J is TRBJ2-3 and V is TRBV29-1; possible D gene TRBD2, 6 bases. The CDR3 covers 14 residues. V gave up 4 bases and J gave up 0 bases, with 11 bases separating them. Germline CDR1 reads SQVTM; CDR2 reads ANQGSEA. The CDR3 region is CSVAPGVSTDTQYF. Incomplete CDR3 DNA: TGCAGCGTTGCCCCGGGGGTCAGCACAGATACG.

Details on this clone: The CDR3 extends 3 residues past the end of the read, so its final part is completed from the germline J gene. The rearrangement uses TRBV30 and TRBJ1-5, with D uncertain. V shed 0 bases and J shed 4 bases, with 7 bases lying between them. From germline, CDR1 is GTSNPN and CDR2 SVGIG (reference sequence). The CDR3 spans 13 residues. The covered CDR3 bases are TGTGCCTGGAGTGTAAACACAAATCAGCCC. Its translation is CAWSVNTNQP. The CDR3 in its entirety is CAWSVNTNQPQHF.

As regards this clone: The CDR3 goes on 3 residues after the read ends, and that part is filled in from the germline J gene. V is TRBV2 and J is TRBJ2-3; D gene uncertain. The V gene's germline CDR1 is SNHLY and CDR2 FYNNEI. V was shortened by 6 bases and J by 3 bases, with 10 bases between the two germline ends. The CDR3 sequence is 13 residues long. The DNA read from the CDR3 is TGTGCCAGCAGCGCCCGACTGACAGATACG. This gives the protein CASSARLTDT. The whole CDR3 is CASSARLTDTQYF.

About this clone: An end of the junction differs from the germline gene, which may be a read error. The read finishes 3 residues shy of the CDR3 end, and the germline J gene is used to complete it. The V call is TRBV7-7, the J call TRBJ2-1, with D possibly being TRBD2 (7 bases). CDR1 and CDR2 (germline): SSHAT, FNYEAQ (reference sequence). The CDR3 spans 17 residues. The CDR3 sequence is CASSLARGGPSYNEQFF. The part of the CDR3 DNA that was read is TGTGCTAGCAGCTTAGCGCGCGGGGGCCCTTCCTACAATGAG.

As to this clone: Read sequence stops 3 residues before the CDR3 end, and the germline J gene provides the missing end. J is TRBJ2-5 and V is TRBV18; tentatively, D is TRBD2 (5 bases). CDR3 length: 14 amino acids. Germline values: CDR1 KGHSH, CDR2 LQKENI. V lost 3 bases and J lost 4, with 12 bases in between. The CDR3 is CASSPGDSVETQYF. The CDR3 bases that were read are TGTGCCAGCTCACCTGGGGATAGCGTAGAGACC.

Comments on this clone: One end of the junction is discordant with germline, which a read error may explain. The CDR3 end is not reached by the read, which stops 3 residues before it; the germline J gene fills it in. The chain joins TRBV4-1 to TRBJ2-7; 8 positions agree with TRBD1. This CDR3 has 11 amino acids. Germline V CDR1 and CDR2: MGHRA, YSYEKL. CDR3 in amino acids: CTSRGTGEQYF. The CDR3 DNA, read in part, is TGCACCAGTAGAGGGACAGGCGAG.

Comment on this clone: The read stops 3 residues short of the end of the CDR3; the missing end is completed from the germline J gene. The rearrangement joins TRBV20-1 to TRBJ1-2; TRBD1 aligns across 11 bases. From germline, CDR1 is DFQATT and CDR2 SNEGSKA (reference sequence). The CDR3 totals 13 residues. The V gene end was trimmed by 6 bases and the J gene end by 6 bases; junction bases not matched to a gene: 6. The DNA read from the CDR3 is TGCAGTGCCCCCGAGGACAGGGGGCATGGC. This sequence encodes CSAPEDRGHG. The CDR3 as a whole reads CSAPEDRGHGYTF.

As to this clone: The read ends 3 residues early relative to the CDR3; the germline J gene fills the gap. The rearrangement uses TRBV19 and TRBJ2-3; 9 bases are a match to TRBD2. Germline V gene data show CDR1 as LNHDA and CDR2 as SQIVND (reference sequence). This CDR3 is 15 amino acids long. V lost 4 bases to trimming and J lost 6 bases; unmatched junction nucleotides: 8. The sequenced CDR3 bases are TGTGCCAGTAGTAAGGGCGGGGGGGCCATGGATACG. Its protein is CASSKGGGAMDT. The full CDR3 is CASSKGGGAMDTQYF.

Remarks on this clone: The CDR3 end lies 3 residues beyond the end of the read and is filled in from the germline J gene. The chain recombines TRBV12-5 with TRBJ1-1; D possibly corresponds to TRBD1 (5 bases). V lost 8 bases and J 1 base, leaving 11 bases between the germline ends. The CDR3 is 13 residues long. CDR1 is LGHNT and CDR2 is FRNRAP in the germline V gene. CDR3 residues: CASSRVRNTEAFF. Partial CDR3 DNA: TGTGCTAGTAGCAGGGTTCGGAACACTGAA.

On this clone itself: With the read ending 3 residues before the CDR3 end, the germline J gene is used to fill in that end. The rearrangement uses TRBV19 and TRBJ1-1, with D tentatively TRBD1 (6 bases). Germline CDR1 is LNHDA and CDR2 is SQIVND (reference sequence). This CDR3 comprises 14 residues. Between the trimmed V and J ends, which lost 6 bases and 2 bases, there was a span of 13 bases. This CDR3 is CASSRLGQNTEAFF. CDR3 bases read: TGTGCCAGTAGCCGATTGGGACAAAACACTGAA.